This entry describes one T cell receptor beta chain. Its antigen remains unidentified. The entry originates in a study of T cell responses to AZD1222 COVID-19 vaccine. General study results and limits: The study found Spike-specific TCR breadth and depth rose after two AZD1222 doses. Nearly half of the spike-specific TCRs reportedly recognize variant regions that carry no mutations. Clonal diversity may have been underestimated, and the donors were mostly white British, with more females than males.

Generated by immunoSEQ multiplex PCR, the TCRdb table keeps only in-frame clones and is missing some. The sample lists about 83,000 clones, roughly 88% occurring once. The sample here was peripheral blood, taken on day 0 of MenACWY control vaccination. This clonotype was obtained from an adult in good health.

This chain's CDR3 is CASSGEGNEKLFF. The CDR3 DNA reads TGTGCCAGCTCCGGGGAGGGGAATGAAAAACTGTTTTTT. The V and J genes are TRBV6-5 and TRBJ1-4; TRBD1 is a possible D gene (5 bases). CDR3 length: 13 residues. The V and J ends lost 8 bases and 5 bases respectively, with 12 bases between them. The germline CDR1 and CDR2 sequences are MNHEY and SVGAGI.